The rows below give T cell receptor beta chains drawn from one sample of a study of CD8 T cells in ankylosing spondylitis. TCRdb redid the calling of the 5' RACE reads with MiXCR, one entry per CDR3 protein. This sample yields about 210,000 distinct CDR3 sequences, of which approximately 7.4% are seen a single time; approximately 15% belongs to the top ten. Sequencing was done on a sample of blood, either unsorted or a sorted T cell fraction (not recorded which). These TCRs come from a male donor with ankylosing spondylitis. CDR3s include the opening cysteine and the closing phenylalanine or tryptophan. D genes are given only for firm matches. The listing skips clone size in some rows; elsewhere it reads once, few, many or a size class.

>TRBV12-3/TRBV12-4|many|-|TRBJ1-5
CASWGGNRSGAQHF
TGTGCCAGCTGGGGGGGCAACCGGTCGGGGGCCCAGCATTTT
>TRBV12-3/TRBV12-4|-|-|TRBJ2-1
CASSLGRAKRDRHNEQFF
TGTGCCAGCAGTTTAGGGAGGGCAAAGCGGGACAGACACAATGAGCAGTTCTTC
>TRBV27|few|-|TRBJ2-5
CASRDFQETQYF
TGTGCCAGCAGAGACTTCCAAGAGACCCAGTACTTC
>TRBV19|many|-|TRBJ2-1
CASSITGRGYNEQFF
TGTGCCAGTAGTATCACAGGGCGTGGCTACAATGAGCAGTTCTTC
>TRBV27|many|-|TRBJ1-2
CASSHGISYGYTF
TGTGCCAGCAGTCACGGGATTTCCTATGGCTACACCTTC
>TRBV5-1|many|-|TRBJ1-1
CASSQNDRPMNTEAFF
TGCGCCAGCAGCCAAAACGACAGGCCTATGAACACTGAAGCTTTCTTT
>TRBV9|many|-|TRBJ2-1
CASSVTSVLYNEQFF
TGTGCCAGCAGCGTGACTAGTGTCCTCTACAATGAGCAGTTCTTC
>TRBV7-6|many|-|TRBJ2-1
CASSRAARDEQFF
TGTGCCAGCAGCCGAGCGGCGAGGGATGAGCAGTTCTTC
>TRBV2|-|TRBD1|TRBJ2-6
CASLSTGVTGANVLTF
TGTGCCAGCCTATCCACAGGGGTCACCGGGGCCAACGTCCTGACTTTC
>TRBV6-2/TRBV6-3|-|-|TRBJ2-1
CASSPPGLLGYNEQFF
TGTGCCAGCAGTCCCCCGGGCCTACTGGGGTACAATGAGCAGTTCTTC
>TRBV9|-|-|TRBJ2-2
CASNPIGPNTGELFF
TGTGCCAGCAACCCTATAGGCCCGAACACCGGGGAGCTGTTTTTT
>TRBV20-1|many|TRBD1|TRBJ2-6
CSAAAGQGFIAANVLTF
TGCAGTGCAGCAGCAGGACAGGGTTTTATTGCGGCCAACGTCCTGACTTTC
>TRBV7-2|many|-|TRBJ2-3
CASSMYMGVGDTQYF
TGTGCCAGCAGCATGTATATGGGGGTGGGAGATACGCAGTATTTT
>TRBV7-9|many|-|TRBJ2-2
CASSLGTEGRTGELFF
TGTGCCAGCAGCTTGGGGACGGAGGGTCGCACCGGGGAGCTGTTTTTT
>TRBV7-6|many|TRBD2|TRBJ2-2
CASSQTSGGTGELFF
TGTGCCAGCAGCCAGACTAGCGGGGGCACCGGGGAGCTGTTTTTT
>TRBV6-2/TRBV6-3|-|-|TRBJ2-7
CASSPRSGTPSYEQYF
TGTGCCAGCAGCCCCAGGTCGGGGACACCCTCCTACGAGCAGTACTTC